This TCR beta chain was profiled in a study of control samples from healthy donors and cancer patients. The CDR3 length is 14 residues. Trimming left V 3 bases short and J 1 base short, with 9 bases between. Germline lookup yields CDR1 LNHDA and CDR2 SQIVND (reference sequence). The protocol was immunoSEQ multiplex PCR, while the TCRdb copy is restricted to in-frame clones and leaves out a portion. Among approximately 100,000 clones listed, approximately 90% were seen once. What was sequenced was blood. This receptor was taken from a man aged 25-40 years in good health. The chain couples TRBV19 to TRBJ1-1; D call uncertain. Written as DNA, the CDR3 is TGTGCCAGTAGTATCCAAGGGAGGAACACTGAAGCTTTCTTT. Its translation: CASSIQGRNTEAFF.